The rows below give T cell receptor beta chains drawn from one sample of a study of blood T cells in healthy people across ages. From the 5' RACE reads, TCRdb called clonotypes with MiXCR, one entry per CDR3 protein. The profile shows about 1.1 million distinct CDR3 sequences, more than 30% of them singletons. What was sequenced was blood. The receptors shown here come from a man younger than 35 in good health. CDR3s leave out the opening cysteine and the closing phenylalanine or tryptophan.

CDR3aa: ASYGQEEAF
v_gene: TRBV27

CDR3aa: AISGSRQGADYGYT
v_gene: TRBV10-3

CDR3aa: ASGFLTEGGQPQH
v_gene: TRBV12-5

CDR3aa: ASSYRRIGGRSVNEQF
v_gene: TRBV6-2/TRBV6-3

CDR3aa: ASSYPGTTDTQY
v_gene: TRBV6-2/TRBV6-3

CDR3aa: ASSTGTSGGFSYNEQF
v_gene: TRBV27

CDR3aa: ASSYSRISNQPQH
v_gene: TRBV6-2/TRBV6-3

CDR3aa: ASSLVGVEAF
v_gene: TRBV5-1

CDR3aa: ASSRSEGINQPQH
v_gene: TRBV7-9

CDR3aa: ASGVDVRYEQF
v_gene: TRBV12-5

CDR3aa: ASSPGAGGSGEEQF
v_gene: TRBV12-3/TRBV12-4

CDR3aa: ASSQDRGQPSGANVLT
v_gene: TRBV4-1

CDR3aa: ASSKGAGSHNEQF
v_gene: TRBV7-8

CDR3aa: AIRGQNNQPQH
v_gene: TRBV10-3

CDR3aa: ASSLDRLAGEETQY
v_gene: TRBV12-3/TRBV12-4

CDR3aa: SARDGGIGPGELF
v_gene: TRBV20-1

CDR3aa: AISETARYGYT
v_gene: TRBV10-3

CDR3aa: ASSLFWGATNEKLF
v_gene: TRBV7-2

CDR3aa: ASRATPNTGELF
v_gene: TRBV9

CDR3aa: ATSDLGRPRPSYEQY
v_gene: TRBV24-1

CDR3aa: ASSQEAGQQNIQY
v_gene: TRBV3-1

CDR3aa: ASGQGADTDTQY
v_gene: TRBV2